This TCR beta chain derives from a study of shared clonotypes between healthy human individuals. Study-level information: Three plates were used per donor for CD4 naive, three for CD4 memory, two for CD8 naive and one for CD8 memory.

Trimming removed 1 base at V and 12 bases at J, with 14 bases between. The CDR3 is 14 amino acids. CDR1 and CDR2 from the germline V gene are SGHDT and YYEEEE. TCRdb's table, derived via immunoSEQ multiplex PCR, lists solely in-frame clones and lacks some. Among some 2.1 million clones listed, over 85% were seen once. The material sequenced was naive CD4+ T cells sorted from blood. Subset specified: CD45RA+ positively selected. This TCR was sampled from a man younger than 35 in good health. The rearrangement uses TRBV5-6 and TRBJ1-6, with a weak D call TRBD1 (5 bases). The DNA for the CDR3 is TGTGCCAGCAGCTTGAAAACAGTGCAGGGACCCCTCCACTTT. This sequence encodes CASSLKTVQGPLHF.